The clone carrying this T cell receptor beta chain was counted between two and nine times. Its target is not known. This sample was included in a study of blood T cells in healthy people across ages. Points from the study as a whole: Expanded clonotype changes were possibly confounded by unknown donor CMV status. Long-lived and aged donors differed, with more naive CD4+ cells and higher diversity in the long-lived.

Combining a sample-barcoded 5' primer with a J-beta primer mix, a second PCR ran for roughly 7 to 12 cycles. A 12-random-nucleotide template-switch adaptor tagged each cDNA molecule. MiXCR was run by TCRdb on the 5' RACE reads, yielding one entry per CDR3 protein. The sample lists approximately 730,000 distinct CDR3 sequences, 50% to 65% occurring once. This clonotype was obtained from a man older than 75 in good health. The sequencing input was blood.

The CDR3 DNA reads TGTGCCAGCAGTGGAAACAGGGTGGGAGGAGAGACCCAGTACTTC. It codes for CASSGNRVGGETQYF. This chain connects TRBV6-1 to TRBJ2-5; either TRBD1 or TRBD2 may fit D (6 bases each). V was shortened by 4 bases and J by 4 bases, with 16 bases between the two germline ends. The CDR3 contains 15 residues. Looked up from germline, CDR1 is MNHNS and CDR2 is SASEGT.